This TCR beta chain was profiled in a study of beta chain features in type 1 diabetes. Study-level findings and limits: Among all four CD4+ subsets, Type 1 diabetes patients had TCRB CDR3s that were moderately but significantly shorter.

Remarks on this clone: Its antigen is undetermined.

Germline V gene lookup returns CDR1 SGHRS and CDR2 YFSETQ. This CDR3 spans 16 amino acids. V was clipped by 0 bases and J by 4 bases, with 14 bases between them. The study reverse transcribed the entire isolated RNA, so it sequenced expressed TCRB transcripts. Libraries were prepared by immunoSEQ multiplex PCR; TCRdb keeps only in-frame clonotypes and omits some of them. The sample includes more than 250,000 clones, just over 20% seen only once; the top ten take around 0.029%. CD45RO/CCR7/CD25/CD127/CD95/CD27 sorting isolated CD4+ naive, central memory, regulatory and stem cell-like memory cells. The chain joins TRBV5-1 to TRBJ2-1; D may be TRBD2 (6 bases). The sequence came from a woman aged 40 to 55 with type 1 diabetes. What was sequenced was naive CD4+ T cells from blood. This chain's CDR3 is CASSLAMGGVYNEQFF. The DNA of the CDR3 is TGCGCCAGCAGCTTGGCTATGGGCGGGGTATACAATGAGCAGTTCTTC.